This passage covers 4 T cell receptor beta chains from one sample sequenced in a study of tumor and adjacent non-tumor tissue in lung cancer. This sample's RNA came from whole unsorted tissue. Three rounds of nested PCR, following a modified ARM-PCR protocol, produced the TCRbeta library. TCRdb used MiXCR to reprocess the multiplex PCR reads, holding one entry per CDR3 protein. The table records 120,000 or so distinct CDR3 sequences, 84% of them present only once. Sequenced: lung tumor tissue. The receptors were gathered from a man in his sixties or seventies with non-small cell lung cancer.

This clonotype was seen once. The conserved phenylalanine or tryptophan is not found at the CDR3 terminus, so this likely reflects a read error. The chain uses TRBV11-2 and TRBJ2-7; D is undetermined. The CDR3 runs 13 residues. The germline gives CDR1 SGHAT, CDR2 FQNNGV. V dropped 7 bases and J dropped 6 bases, with 16 bases sitting between them. CDR3 residues: CASIQRTEREQYL. CDR3 DNA sequence: TGTGCCAGCATCCAACGGACCGAGCGCGAGCAGTACTTA.

This chain links TRBV29-1 with TRBJ2-7; D may be TRBD1 (5 bases). V was clipped by 5 bases and J by 2 bases, with 10 bases between them. The germline V gene has CDR1 SQVTM and CDR2 ANQGSEA. This CDR3 has 12 residues. As DNA, the CDR3 is TGCAGCGTTAATGACAGTGCCTACGAGCAGTACTTC. Protein product: CSVNDSAYEQYF.

This clonotype was picked up a small number of times. At one of its ends the junction is not consistent with the germline gene, which may arise from a read error. V is TRBV10-3 and J is TRBJ2-2; the D call may be TRBD1 or TRBD2 (5 bases each). Germline V gives CDR1 ENHRY, CDR2 SYGVKD. This CDR3 region has 17 residues. The CDR3 here is CAISESGTGSLTGELSF. CDR3 nucleotides: TGTGCCATCAGTGAGTCCGGGACGGGATCCCTCACCGGGGAGCTGTCTTTT.

On this clonotype: A much larger clone lies one base from this, so it may be a read error. This chain uses TRBV20-1 with TRBJ1-6; D is perhaps TRBD1 (6 bases). Germline CDR1 reads DFQATT; CDR2 reads SNEGSKA (reference sequence). V lost 1 base and J lost 3, with 16 bases in between. This CDR3 has 17 amino acids. In DNA, the CDR3 is TGCAGTGCTAGAGTAACAGGGAGGATCTACTATAATTCACCCCTCCACTTT. It is translated as CSARVTGRIYYNSPLHF.